This T cell receptor (beta chain) was sequenced during a study of graft-versus-host responses after intestinal transplantation. Study background: Recipients were given multivisceral, liver-intestinal, or isolated intestinal transplants.

The study, taken as a whole, reports: Early HvG declines after transplant were associated with peak circulating GvH clone levels. GvH clonotypes were identified within recipient marrow, with a subset emerging first in ileum or blood.

Concerning this clone: What it binds is not known.

Sequencing was performed with immunoSEQ multiplex PCR; in TCRdb, only in-frame clones are kept and a portion is missing. The sample contains around 100,000 clones, about 90% of which appear only once. The CDR3 is made up of 15 amino acids. Losses at the gene ends were 5 bases for V and 5 bases for J; bases not matched to a gene: 5. Germline V gene lookup returns CDR1 SEHNR and CDR2 FQNEAQ (reference sequence). The clonotype originates from a human donor who was the organ donor for an intestinal transplant. The chain employs TRBV7-9 and TRBJ2-2, with 10 bases that match TRBD2. Sequencing used unstimulated CD4+ T cells sorted from spleen or lymph node cells, obtained before transplant. The CDR3 nucleotides are TGTGCCAGCAGCCTCAGCGGGGGGGCAACCGGGGAGCTGTTTTTT. Its translation is CASSLSGGATGELFF.